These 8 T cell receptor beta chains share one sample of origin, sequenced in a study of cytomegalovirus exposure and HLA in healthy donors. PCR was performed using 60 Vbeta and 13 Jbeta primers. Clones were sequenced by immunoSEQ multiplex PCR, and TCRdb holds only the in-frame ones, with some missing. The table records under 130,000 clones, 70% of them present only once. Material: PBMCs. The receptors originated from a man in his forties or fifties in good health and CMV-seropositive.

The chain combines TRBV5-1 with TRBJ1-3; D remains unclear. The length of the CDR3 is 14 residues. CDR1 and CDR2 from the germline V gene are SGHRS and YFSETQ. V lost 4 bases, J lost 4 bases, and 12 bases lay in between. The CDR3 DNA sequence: TGCGCCAGCAGCCCGGACGGAGGGGGAAACACCATATATTTT. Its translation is CASSPDGGGNTIYF. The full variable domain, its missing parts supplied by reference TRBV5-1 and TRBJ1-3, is KAGVTQTPRYLIKTRGQQVTLSCSPISGHRSVSWYQQTPGQGLQFLFEYFSETQRNKGNFPGRFSGRQFSNSRSEMNVSTLELGDSALYLCASSPDGGGNTIYFGEGSWLTVV.

CDR3 coding DNA: TGTGCCAGCTCACCCACCCGGGGATCAGGAGGGCACCAAGAGACCCAGTACTTC. As protein: CASSPTRGSGGHQETQYF. V usage is TRBV18 and J usage is TRBJ2-5; possibly TRBD2 for D (6 bases). The germline V gene has CDR1 KGHSH and CDR2 LQKENI. The CDR3 consists of 18 residues. Deletions cut 3 bases from V and 0 bases from J, with 20 bases between.

As DNA, the CDR3 is TGCGCCAGCAGCCAAGGACGGGACAGGGCCTCTGAAGCTTTCTTT. This sequence encodes CASSQGRDRASEAFF. The chain links TRBV4-3 to TRBJ1-1; 9 bases agree with TRBD1. Germline V lookup: CDR1 LGHNA, CDR2 YSLEER. The CDR3 has 15 residues. V was pared by 1 base and J by 6 bases, with 6 bases of the junction left unmatched.

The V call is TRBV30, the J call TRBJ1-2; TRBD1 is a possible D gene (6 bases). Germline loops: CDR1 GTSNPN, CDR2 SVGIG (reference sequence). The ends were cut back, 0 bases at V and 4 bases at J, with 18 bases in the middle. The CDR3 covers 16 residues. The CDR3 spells CAWSVGGGGPVYGYTF. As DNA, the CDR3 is TGTGCCTGGAGTGTCGGAGGGGGGGGCCCTGTCTATGGCTACACCTTC.

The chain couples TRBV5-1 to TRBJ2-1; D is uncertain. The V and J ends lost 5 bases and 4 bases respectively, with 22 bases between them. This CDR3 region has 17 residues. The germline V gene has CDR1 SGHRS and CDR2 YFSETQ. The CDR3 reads CASREVKAHPRYNEQFF. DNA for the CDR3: TGCGCCAGCAGGGAAGTGAAAGCGCATCCGAGATACAATGAGCAGTTCTTC. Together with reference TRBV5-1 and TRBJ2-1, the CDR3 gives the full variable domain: KAGVTQTPRYLIKTRGQQVTLSCSPISGHRSVSWYQQTPGQGLQFLFEYFSETQRNKGNFPGRFSGRQFSNSRSEMNVSTLELGDSALYLCASREVKAHPRYNEQFFGPGTRLTVL.

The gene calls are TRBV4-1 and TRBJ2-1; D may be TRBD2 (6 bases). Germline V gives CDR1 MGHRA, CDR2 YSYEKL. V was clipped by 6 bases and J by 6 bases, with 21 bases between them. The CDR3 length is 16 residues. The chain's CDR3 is CASRGPTRNSGNEQFF. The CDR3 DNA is TGCGCCAGCAGGGGCCCGACTAGGAATTCGGGCAATGAGCAGTTCTTC.

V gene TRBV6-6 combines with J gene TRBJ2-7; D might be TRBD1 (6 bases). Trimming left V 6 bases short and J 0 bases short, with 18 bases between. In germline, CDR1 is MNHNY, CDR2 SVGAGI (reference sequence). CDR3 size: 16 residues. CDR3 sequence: CASRSLAGVSSYEQYF. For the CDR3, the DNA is TGTGCCAGCAGGTCTCTCGCAGGGGTCAGCTCCTACGAGCAGTACTTC.

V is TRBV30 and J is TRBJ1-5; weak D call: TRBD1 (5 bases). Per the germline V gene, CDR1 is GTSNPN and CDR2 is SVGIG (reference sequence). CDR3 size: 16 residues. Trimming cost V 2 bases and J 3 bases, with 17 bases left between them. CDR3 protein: CAWSTMWGADNQPQHF. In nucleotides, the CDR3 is TGTGCCTGGAGTACCATGTGGGGCGCGGACAATCAGCCCCAGCATTTT.